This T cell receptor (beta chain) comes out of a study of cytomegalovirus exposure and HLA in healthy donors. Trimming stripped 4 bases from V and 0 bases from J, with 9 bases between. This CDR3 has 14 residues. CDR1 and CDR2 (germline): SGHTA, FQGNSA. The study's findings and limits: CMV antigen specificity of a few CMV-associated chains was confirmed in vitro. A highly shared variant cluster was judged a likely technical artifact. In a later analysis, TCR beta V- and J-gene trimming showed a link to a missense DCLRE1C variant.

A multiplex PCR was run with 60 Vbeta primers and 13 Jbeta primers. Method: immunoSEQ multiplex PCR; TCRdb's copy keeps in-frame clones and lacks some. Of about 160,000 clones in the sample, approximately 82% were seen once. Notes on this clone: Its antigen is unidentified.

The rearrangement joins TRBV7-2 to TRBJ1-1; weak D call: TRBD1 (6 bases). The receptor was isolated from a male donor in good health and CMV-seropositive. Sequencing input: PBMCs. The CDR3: CASSWGGVNTEAFF. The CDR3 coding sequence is TGTGCCAGCAGCTGGGGGGGCGTGAACACTGAAGCTTTCTTT.